The next 21 T cell receptor beta chains were all read from a single sample in a study of OX40 agonist ivuxolimab in advanced cancers. Libraries were prepared by immunoSEQ multiplex PCR; TCRdb keeps only in-frame clonotypes and omits some of them. The table lists roughly 79,000 clones, 92% of them singletons. Sequencing was performed on CD4+ or CD8+ T cells sorted from blood, taken in a trial of the OX40 agonist ivuxolimab. The receptors originated from an adult with an advanced solid tumor such as melanoma, head and neck, liver or kidney cancer.

This rearrangement joins TRBV5-1 to TRBJ2-1, with 12 nucleotides matching TRBD2. Losses at the gene ends were 1 base for V and 7 bases for J; bases not matched to a gene: 9. Germline CDR1 is SGHRS and CDR2 is YFSETQ. CDR3 length equals 17 residues. CDR3: CASSLQASGRVVNEQFF. As DNA, the CDR3 is TGCGCCAGCAGCTTGCAGGCTAGCGGGAGGGTCGTAAATGAGCAGTTCTTC.

This clone was observed once. The chain combines TRBV19 with TRBJ2-7; D gene unclear. CDR1 and CDR2 (germline): LNHDA, SQIVND (reference sequence). V lost 3 bases to trimming and J lost 1 base, with 19 bases between them. The CDR3 is 17 amino acids. The CDR3 DNA follows: TGTGCCAGTAGTATCTCCCGTGGGGAACCGAGTTCCTACGAGCAGTACTTC. It is translated as CASSISRGEPSSYEQYF.

The CDR3 is CASRGQGIYEQYF. In DNA form, the CDR3 reads TGTGCCAGCAGAGGACAGGGGATCTACGAGCAGTACTTC. The chain employs TRBV28 and TRBJ2-7; 9 positions agree with TRBD1. From germline, CDR1 is MDHEN and CDR2 SYDVKM. The length of the CDR3 is 13 residues. V lost 6 bases to trimming and J lost 3 bases; unmatched junction nucleotides: 3.

V gene TRBV7-9 combines with J gene TRBJ2-6, with D uncertain. V gave up 1 base and J gave up 0 bases, with 4 bases separating them. Germline V gene sequence: CDR1 SEHNR, CDR2 FQNEAQ (reference sequence). The CDR3 covers 15 residues. For the CDR3, the DNA is TGTGCCAGCAGCTTAGACGGCTCTGGGGCCAACGTCCTGACTTTC. This gives the protein CASSLDGSGANVLTF.

About this clone itself: This specimen includes other DNA sequences encoding the same CDR3. The chain links TRBV7-2 to TRBJ1-1; maybe TRBD1 (5 bases). Looked up from germline, CDR1 is SGHTA and CDR2 is FQGNSA. The CDR3 spans 14 residues. V was pared by 1 base and J by 3 bases, with 9 bases between. In DNA form, the CDR3 reads TGTGCCAGCAGCTTAGTTGGCAGGGACACTGAAGCTTTCTTT. This codes for CASSLVGRDTEAFF.

This chain links TRBV14 with TRBJ1-1; TRBD1 aligns across 7 bases. Per the germline V gene, CDR1 is SGHDN and CDR2 is FVKESK. V shed 6 bases and J 1 base; nucleotides not matched to a gene: 2. The CDR3 runs to 13 residues. The CDR3 here is CASRPGGNTEAFF. The CDR3 coding sequence is TGTGCCAGCAGACCAGGGGGGAACACTGAAGCTTTCTTT.

This chain joins TRBV7-3 and TRBJ2-1; D unclear. The CDR3 has 12 amino acids. Per germline, CDR1 SGHTA and CDR2 FQGTGA. The germline V and J ends were trimmed by 5 bases and 3 bases, with 5 bases remaining between them. As DNA, the CDR3 is TGTGCCAGCAGCCTAGACTACAATGAGCAGTTCTTC. Translation gives CASSLDYNEQFF.

This clone was detected a few times. The chain recombines TRBV5-6 with TRBJ1-1, with D possibly being TRBD1 (5 bases). The CDR3 runs 13 residues. Trimming pared 7 bases from V and 4 bases from J, leaving 14 bases between. Germline assignment: CDR1 SGHDT and CDR2 YYEEEE. The chain's CDR3 is CASCQGWGTEAFF. The CDR3 nucleotides are TGTGCCAGCTGTCAGGGCTGGGGCACTGAAGCTTTCTTT.

The rearrangement joins TRBV5-4 to TRBJ2-7; 9 nucleotides align to TRBD2. Trimming removed 0 bases from V and 5 bases from J; junction bases left unmatched: 9. From germline, CDR1 is SGHNT and CDR2 YYREEE (reference sequence). This CDR3 is built from 16 residues. The CDR3 protein is CASSLGGGGRAHEQYF. CDR3 sequence (DNA): TGTGCCAGCAGCTTGGGGGGCGGCGGGAGGGCACACGAGCAGTACTTC.

The chain couples TRBV25-1 to TRBJ1-2, with D possibly TRBD1 on 5 matching bases. The CDR3 extends over 15 amino acids. V was clipped by 7 bases and J by 6 bases, with 21 bases between them. Germline V gene data show CDR1 as MGHDK and CDR2 as SYGVNS. For the CDR3, the DNA is TGTGCCAGCACTCGACTTGGGGGGGATCGGAATGGCTACACCTTC. It is translated as CASTRLGGDRNGYTF.

The rearrangement joins TRBV7-3 to TRBJ2-1; possible D gene TRBD2, 6 bases. Germline CDR1 and CDR2: SGHTA and FQGTGA. This CDR3 contains 15 residues. V lost 3 bases, J lost 6 bases, and 15 bases lay in between. The CDR3 DNA follows: TGTGCCAGCAGCTTGAGACTAGGGGCCCCCAATGAGCAGTTCTTC. It translates to CASSLRLGAPNEQFF.

The CDR3 coding sequence is TGTGCCAGCTCAAGGGGCGGTTCCACAGATACGCAGTATTTT. Its translation: CASSRGGSTDTQYF. V gene TRBV18 combines with J gene TRBJ2-3; D is possibly TRBD1 (5 bases). The V end lost 5 bases, the J end lost 2 bases, and 11 bases lay between the germline ends. This CDR3 spans 14 amino acids. The germline V gene has CDR1 KGHSH and CDR2 LQKENI. Full variable domain (missing parts from reference TRBV18 and TRBJ2-3): NAGVMQNPRHLVRRRGQEARLRCSPMKGHSHVYWYRQLPEEGLKFMVYLQKENIIDESGMPKERFSAEFPKEGPSILRIQQVVRGDSAAYFCASSRGGSTDTQYFGPGTRLTVL.

The chain has TRBV18 and TRBJ1-1; D possibly corresponds to TRBD1 (5 bases). From germline, CDR1 is KGHSH and CDR2 LQKENI. This CDR3 contains 17 residues. V was pared by 3 bases and J by 3 bases, with 20 bases between. CDR3 in DNA: TGTGCCAGCTCACCGGGAATAACAGGACCCACCCACACTGAAGCTTTCTTT. Its protein is CASSPGITGPTHTEAFF.

The genes are TRBV13 and TRBJ2-7, with D possibly being TRBD2 (7 bases). The ends were cut back, 0 bases at V and 2 bases at J, with 14 bases in the middle. Germline V gives CDR1 PRHDT, CDR2 FYEKMQ (reference sequence). There are 16 residues in the CDR3. Here the CDR3 reads CASSLGRGGQAYEQYF. CDR3 DNA: TGTGCCAGCAGCTTAGGGAGGGGGGGCCAGGCCTACGAGCAGTACTTC.

The V gene is TRBV28, the J gene TRBJ2-1, with unresolved D. In germline, CDR1 is MDHEN, CDR2 SYDVKM. V was shortened by 3 bases and J by 0 bases, with 9 bases between the two germline ends. This CDR3 is built from 15 residues. The CDR3 bases are TGTGCCAGCAGTTTGATCAGTAGCTCCTACAATGAGCAGTTCTTC. Its protein product is CASSLISSSYNEQFF.

The V gene is TRBV18, the J gene TRBJ1-4; D remains ambiguous. The length of the CDR3 is 14 residues. Trimming pared 2 bases from V and 1 base from J, leaving 5 bases between. In germline, CDR1 is KGHSH, CDR2 LQKENI. CDR3 bases: TGTGCCAGCTCACCAGGGCTAACTAATGAAAAACTGTTTTTT. This sequence encodes CASSPGLTNEKLFF.

This clone was detected only once. The chain carries TRBV19 and TRBJ1-3; the D is unclear. V shed 5 bases and J shed 1 base, with 15 bases lying between them. This CDR3 is 16 amino acids long. Germline CDR1 LNHDA, CDR2 SQIVND (reference sequence). The CDR3 here is CASSATEEISGNTIYF. CDR3 bases: TGTGCCAGTAGTGCAACCGAGGAGATATCTGGAAACACCATATATTTT.

This clone appeared a single time. The chain carries TRBV5-1 and TRBJ2-5; 13 nucleotides match TRBD2. The CDR3 runs to 16 residues. With V trimmed by 4 bases and J by 1 base, 4 bases remained unmatched. In germline, CDR1 is SGHRS, CDR2 YFSETQ. The CDR3: CASSPRTSGSQETQYF. The CDR3 nucleotides are TGCGCCAGCAGCCCTCGGACTAGCGGGAGCCAAGAGACCCAGTACTTC. The entire variable domain, with the rest obtained from reference TRBV5-1 and TRBJ2-5, is as follows: KAGVTQTPRYLIKTRGQQVTLSCSPISGHRSVSWYQQTPGQGLQFLFEYFSETQRNKGNFPGRFSGRQFSNSRSEMNVSTLELGDSALYLCASSPRTSGSQETQYFGPGTRLLVL.

The J gene is TRBJ2-1, the V gene TRBV6-6, with 10 positions matching TRBD2. The germline CDR1 and CDR2 sequences are MNHNY and SVGAGI (reference sequence). This CDR3 spans 12 amino acids. V was clipped by 4 bases and J by 14 bases; unmatched bases: 5. CDR3 loop: CASSSLAGGEFF. In DNA form, the CDR3 reads TGTGCCAGCAGTTCCTTAGCGGGAGGAGAGTTCTTC.

With regard to this clone: The junction and the germline gene differ at one end; a read error may be behind it. The gene calls are TRBV7-2 and TRBJ2-5; 9 bases agree with TRBD2. This CDR3 spans 14 amino acids. Germline lookup yields CDR1 SGHTA and CDR2 FQGNSA. The CDR3 sequence: CASSIAGVGETQYF. The CDR3 coding sequence is TGTGCCAGCAGCATAGCGGGAGTCGGGGAGACCCAGTACTTC.

This chain uses TRBV6-5 with TRBJ1-2, with 9 positions matching TRBD1. Germline trimming cut 5 bases from V and 3 bases from J; bases unmatched to any gene: 1. Germline-derived CDR1 and CDR2 are MNHEY and SVGAGI. The CDR3 runs 13 residues. DNA for the CDR3: TGTGCCAGCAGTCGGACAGGGGACTATGGCTACACCTTC. Protein sequence: CASSRTGDYGYTF.